There are a few counts of the clone carrying this TCR beta chain. What it binds is unknown. This specimen comes from a study of CD8 T cells in ankylosing spondylitis. Notes on the study in general: Ankylosing spondylitis blood appeared to be characterized by a TCR beta motif of eight or nine highly homologous variants.

Deletions cut 1 base from V and 0 bases from J, with 10 bases between. This CDR3 has 15 residues. Looked up from germline, CDR1 is DFQATT and CDR2 is SNEGSKA (reference sequence). As the method for making TCR beta libraries, quantitative 5'-RACE with molecular barcodes was used. TCRdb independently ran MiXCR on the 5' RACE reads; one entry per CDR3 protein. The data contain a few hundred thousand distinct CDR3 sequences, about a fifth of them seen just once; the ten biggest clones take up about a sixth. The source of this sequence is a male donor with ankylosing spondylitis. The V call is TRBV20-1, the J call TRBJ2-1; TRBD2 is a possible D gene (5 bases). Sequenced input: blood, either unsorted or a sorted T cell fraction (not recorded which). CDR3 nucleotide sequence: TGCAGTGCTAGAGCCGGCGGGTTCTCCTACAATGAGCAGTTCTTC. This codes for CSARAGGFSYNEQFF.